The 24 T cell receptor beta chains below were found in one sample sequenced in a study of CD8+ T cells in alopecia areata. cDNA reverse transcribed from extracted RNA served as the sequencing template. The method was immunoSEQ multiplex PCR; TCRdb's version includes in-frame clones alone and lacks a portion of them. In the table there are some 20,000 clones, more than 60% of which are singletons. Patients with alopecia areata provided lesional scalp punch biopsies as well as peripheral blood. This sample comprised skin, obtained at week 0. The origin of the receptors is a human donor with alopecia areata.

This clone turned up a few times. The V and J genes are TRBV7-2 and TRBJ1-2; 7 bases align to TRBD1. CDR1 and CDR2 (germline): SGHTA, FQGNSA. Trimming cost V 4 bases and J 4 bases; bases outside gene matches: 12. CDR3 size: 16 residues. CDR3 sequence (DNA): TGTGCCAGCAGCTCCTGGGACAGCGAGTCCCTCTATGGCTACACCTTC. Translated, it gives CASSSWDSESLYGYTF.

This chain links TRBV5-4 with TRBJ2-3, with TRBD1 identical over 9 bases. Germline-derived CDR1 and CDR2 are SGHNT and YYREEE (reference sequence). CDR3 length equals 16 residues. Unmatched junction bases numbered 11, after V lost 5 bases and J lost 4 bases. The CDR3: CASRYTGGVFADTQYF. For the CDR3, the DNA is TGTGCCAGCAGGTACACAGGGGGCGTTTTCGCAGATACGCAGTATTTT.

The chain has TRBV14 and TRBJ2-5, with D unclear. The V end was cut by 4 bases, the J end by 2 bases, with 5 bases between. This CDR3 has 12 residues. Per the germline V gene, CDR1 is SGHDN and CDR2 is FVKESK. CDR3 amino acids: CASSRTQETQYF. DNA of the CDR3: TGTGCCAGCAGCCGTACACAAGAGACCCAGTACTTC.

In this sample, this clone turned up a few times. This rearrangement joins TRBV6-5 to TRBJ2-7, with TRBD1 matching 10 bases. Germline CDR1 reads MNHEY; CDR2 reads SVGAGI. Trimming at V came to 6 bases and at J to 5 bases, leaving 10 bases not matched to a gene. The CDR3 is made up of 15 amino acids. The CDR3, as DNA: TGTGCCAGCAGCACCGTAGGGACAGGGGACCACGAGCAGTACTTC. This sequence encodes CASSTVGTGDHEQYF.

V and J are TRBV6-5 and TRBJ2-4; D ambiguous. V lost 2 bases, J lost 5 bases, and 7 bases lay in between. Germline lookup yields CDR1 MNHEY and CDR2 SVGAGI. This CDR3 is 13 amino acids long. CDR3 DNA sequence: TGTGCCAGCAGTTACGGCCAGGAAAACATTCAGTACTTC. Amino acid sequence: CASSYGQENIQYF.

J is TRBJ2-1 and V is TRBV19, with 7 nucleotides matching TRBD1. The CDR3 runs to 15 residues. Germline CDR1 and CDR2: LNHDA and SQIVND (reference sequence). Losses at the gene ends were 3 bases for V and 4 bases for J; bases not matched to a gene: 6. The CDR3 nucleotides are TGTGCCAGTAGTATGGGGGACAGACGGTACAATGAGCAGTTCTTC. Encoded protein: CASSMGDRRYNEQFF.

CDR3 amino acids: CATLRGDEQYF. The CDR3 coding sequence is TGTGCCACCCTACGAGGCGACGAGCAGTACTTC. The V gene is TRBV10-3, the J gene TRBJ2-5; no clear D. The J call is in doubt because the DNA end fits TRBJ2-7 better. Germline V gene sequence: CDR1 ENHRY, CDR2 SYGVKD. This CDR3 is 11 amino acids long.

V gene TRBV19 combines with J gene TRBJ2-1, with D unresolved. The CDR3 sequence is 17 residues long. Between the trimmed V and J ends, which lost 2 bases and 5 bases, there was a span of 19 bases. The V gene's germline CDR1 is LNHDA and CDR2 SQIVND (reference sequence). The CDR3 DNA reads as TGTGCCAGTAGTATACGGGTCACTACCAACCTGCACAATGAGCAGTTCTTC. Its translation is CASSIRVTTNLHNEQFF.

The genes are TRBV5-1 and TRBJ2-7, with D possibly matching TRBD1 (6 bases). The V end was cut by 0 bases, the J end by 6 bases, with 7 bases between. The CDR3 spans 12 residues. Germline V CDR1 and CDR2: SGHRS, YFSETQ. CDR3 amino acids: CASSLGGGEQYF. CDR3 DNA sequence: TGCGCCAGCAGCTTGGGAGGGGGCGAGCAGTACTTC.

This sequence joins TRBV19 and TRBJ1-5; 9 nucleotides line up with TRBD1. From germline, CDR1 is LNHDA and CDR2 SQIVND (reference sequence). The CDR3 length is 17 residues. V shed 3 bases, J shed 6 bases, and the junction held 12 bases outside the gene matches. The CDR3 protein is CASSIGAYRGQGQPQHF. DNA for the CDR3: TGTGCCAGTAGTATCGGCGCCTACAGGGGGCAAGGTCAGCCCCAGCATTTT.

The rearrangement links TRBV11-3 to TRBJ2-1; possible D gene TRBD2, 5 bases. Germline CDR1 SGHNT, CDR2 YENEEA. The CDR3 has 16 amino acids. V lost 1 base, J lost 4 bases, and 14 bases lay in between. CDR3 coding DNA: TGTGCCAGCAGCTTAGCGAGGAGCGGACCATACAATGAGCAGTTCTTC. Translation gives CASSLARSGPYNEQFF.

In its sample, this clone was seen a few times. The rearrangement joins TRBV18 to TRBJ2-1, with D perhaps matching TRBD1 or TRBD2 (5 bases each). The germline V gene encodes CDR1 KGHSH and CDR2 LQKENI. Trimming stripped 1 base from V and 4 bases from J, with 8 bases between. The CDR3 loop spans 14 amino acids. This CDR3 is CASSPRGSYNEQFF. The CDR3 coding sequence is TGTGCCAGCTCACCACGGGGGAGTTACAATGAGCAGTTCTTC.

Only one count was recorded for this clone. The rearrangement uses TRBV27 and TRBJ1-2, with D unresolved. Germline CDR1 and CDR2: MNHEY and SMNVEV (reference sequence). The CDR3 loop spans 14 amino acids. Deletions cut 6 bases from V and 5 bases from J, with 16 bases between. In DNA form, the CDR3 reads TGTGCCAGCAGCTCTAACGCGGGCTCGTATGGCTACACCTTC. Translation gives CASSSNAGSYGYTF.

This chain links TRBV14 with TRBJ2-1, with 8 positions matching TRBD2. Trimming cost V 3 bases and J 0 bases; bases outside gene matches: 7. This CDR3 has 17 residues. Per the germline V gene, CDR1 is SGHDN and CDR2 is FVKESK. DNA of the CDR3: TGTGCCAGCAGCCATCGACGGGGGGGAAGCTCCTACAATGAGCAGTTCTTC. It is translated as CASSHRRGGSSYNEQFF.

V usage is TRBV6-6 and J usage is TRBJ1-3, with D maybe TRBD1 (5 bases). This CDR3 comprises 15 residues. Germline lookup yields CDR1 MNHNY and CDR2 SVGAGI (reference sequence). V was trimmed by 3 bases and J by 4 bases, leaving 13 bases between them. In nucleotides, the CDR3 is TGTGCCAGCAGTTATGAGCCGGGGCCAGGAAACACCATATATTTT. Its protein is CASSYEPGPGNTIYF.

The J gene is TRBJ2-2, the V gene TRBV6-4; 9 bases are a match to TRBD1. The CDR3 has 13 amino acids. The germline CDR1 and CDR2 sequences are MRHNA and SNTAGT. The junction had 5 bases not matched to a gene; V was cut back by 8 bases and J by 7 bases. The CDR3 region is CASRDREIGELFF. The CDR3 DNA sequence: TGTGCCAGCCGGGACAGGGAGATCGGGGAGCTGTTTTTT.

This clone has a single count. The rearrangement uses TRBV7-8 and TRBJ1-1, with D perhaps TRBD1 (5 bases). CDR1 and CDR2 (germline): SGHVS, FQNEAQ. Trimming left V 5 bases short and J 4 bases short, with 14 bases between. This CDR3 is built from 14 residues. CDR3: CASSPGGKGTEAFF. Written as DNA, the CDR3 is TGTGCCAGCAGCCCCGGGGGGAAAGGCACTGAAGCTTTCTTT.

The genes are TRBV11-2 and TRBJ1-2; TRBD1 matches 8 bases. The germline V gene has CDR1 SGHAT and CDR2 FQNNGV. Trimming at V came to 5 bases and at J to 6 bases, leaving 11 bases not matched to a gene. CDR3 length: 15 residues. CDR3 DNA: TGTGCCAGCAGCACATACAGGGGGGGCTTCGATGGCTACACCTTC. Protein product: CASSTYRGGFDGYTF.

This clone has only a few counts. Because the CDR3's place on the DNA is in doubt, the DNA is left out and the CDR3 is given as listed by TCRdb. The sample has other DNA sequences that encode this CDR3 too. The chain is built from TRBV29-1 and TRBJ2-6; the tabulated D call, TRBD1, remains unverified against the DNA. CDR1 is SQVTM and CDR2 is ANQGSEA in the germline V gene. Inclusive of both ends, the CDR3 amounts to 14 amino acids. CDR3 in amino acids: CSVAQGSGANVLTF.

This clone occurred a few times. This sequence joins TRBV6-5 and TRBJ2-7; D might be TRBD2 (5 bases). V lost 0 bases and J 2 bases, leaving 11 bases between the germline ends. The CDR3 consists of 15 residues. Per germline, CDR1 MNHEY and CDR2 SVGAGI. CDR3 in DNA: TGTGCCAGCAGTTACTCGATCCCGGGAACCTACGAGCAGTACTTC. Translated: CASSYSIPGTYEQYF.

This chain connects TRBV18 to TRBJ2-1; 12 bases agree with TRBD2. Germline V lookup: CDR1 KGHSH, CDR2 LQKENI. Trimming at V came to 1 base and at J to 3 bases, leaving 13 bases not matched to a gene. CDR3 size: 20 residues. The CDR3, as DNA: TGTGCCAGCTCACCACGTTGGCGACTAGCGGGGGCCCTGAACTACAATGAGCAGTTCTTC. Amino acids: CASSPRWRLAGALNYNEQFF.

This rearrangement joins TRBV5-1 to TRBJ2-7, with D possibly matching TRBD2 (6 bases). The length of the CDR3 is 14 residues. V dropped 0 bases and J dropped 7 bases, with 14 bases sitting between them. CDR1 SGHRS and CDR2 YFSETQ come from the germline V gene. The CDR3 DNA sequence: TGCGCCAGCAGCTTGGGGGCACGTGCGGGGGAGCAGTACTTC. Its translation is CASSLGARAGEQYF.

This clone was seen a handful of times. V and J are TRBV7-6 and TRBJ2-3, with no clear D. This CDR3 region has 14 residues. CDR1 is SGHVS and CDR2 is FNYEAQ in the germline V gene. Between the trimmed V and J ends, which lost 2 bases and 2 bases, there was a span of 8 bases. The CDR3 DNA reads TGTGCCAGCAGCTTATCCGGGCTCACAGATACGCAGTATTTT. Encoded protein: CASSLSGLTDTQYF.

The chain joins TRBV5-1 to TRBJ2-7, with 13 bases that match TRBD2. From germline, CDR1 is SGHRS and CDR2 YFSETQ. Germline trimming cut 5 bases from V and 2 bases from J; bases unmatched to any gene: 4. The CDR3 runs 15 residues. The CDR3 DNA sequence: TGCGCCAGCAGTTCCGGACTAGCGGGGGCCTACGAGCAGTACTTC. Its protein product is CASSSGLAGAYEQYF.